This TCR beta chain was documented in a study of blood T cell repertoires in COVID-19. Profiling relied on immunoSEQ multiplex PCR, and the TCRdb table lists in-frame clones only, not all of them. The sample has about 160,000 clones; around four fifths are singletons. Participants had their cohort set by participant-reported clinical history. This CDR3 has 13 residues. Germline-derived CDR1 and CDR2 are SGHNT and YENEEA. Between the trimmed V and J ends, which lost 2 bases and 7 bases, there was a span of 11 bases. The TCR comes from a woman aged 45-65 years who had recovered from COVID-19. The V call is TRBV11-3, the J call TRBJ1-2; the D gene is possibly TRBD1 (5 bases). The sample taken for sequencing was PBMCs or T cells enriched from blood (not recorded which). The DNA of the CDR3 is TGTGCCAGCAGCTTACAAGGGGTTAGTGGCTACACCTTC. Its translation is CASSLQGVSGYTF.